This record covers a single T cell receptor (beta chain). Its antigen is still unknown. These data originate in a study of graft-versus-host responses after intestinal transplantation. Turning to the study itself: Recipients underwent multivisceral, liver-intestinal, or isolated intestinal transplants. Every recipient underwent anti-thymocyte globulin induction, then tacrolimus and steroids for two to four years.

Study-wide results and caveats: Levels of circulating GvH clones at their peak were associated with early post-transplant HvG declines. Allograft clonal ratios (graft-versus-host to host-versus-graft) were high in patients who had graft-donor T cell macrochimerism.

This table comes from immunoSEQ multiplex PCR, and its TCRdb copy is limited to in-frame clones, with some not included. The sample has about 16,000 clones; roughly 94% are singletons. V dropped 5 bases and J dropped 3; count of bases not matched to a gene: 10. Germline CDR1 SEHNR, CDR2 FQNEAQ (reference sequence). The CDR3 is 15 amino acids. The TCR comes from a human patient who received an intestinal transplant, so some T cells may come from the graft donor. This specimen was PBMCs, taken 23 days after intestinal transplant. The V call is TRBV7-9, the J call TRBJ2-7, with TRBD2 matching 7 bases. The CDR3 DNA is TGTGCCAGCAGCCGCCCCGGGCGGGGGAACTACGAGCAGTACTTC. This gives the protein CASSRPGRGNYEQYF. The full variable domain, rest sourced from reference TRBV7-9 and TRBJ2-7, is DTGVSQNPRHKITKRGQNVTFRCDPISEHNRLYWYRQTLGQGPEFLTYFQNEAQLEKSRLLSDRFSAERPKGSFSTLEIQRTEQGDSAMYLCASSRPGRGNYEQYFGPGTRLTVT.